The rows below give T cell receptor beta chains drawn from one sample of a study of post-analysis software for immune sequencing data. TCRdb passed the PCR reads through MiXCR, listing each CDR3 protein once. This repertoire shows 650,000 to 900,000 distinct CDR3 sequences, just over 45% found once; its top ten account for over 4.5%. Material: blood. The source of these receptors is a girl aged 5 to 17 with multiple sclerosis. The CDR3 runs from the conserved cysteine through the conserved F or W. Fields, in order: D gene, J gene, V gene, clone size, CDR3 DNA, CDR3 protein. D genes are given only for firm matches. Size is omitted from some rows. Given values are once, few, many or a class for expanded clones.

>-|TRBJ1-2|TRBV20-1|-
TGCAGTGCTAGCATTGACGGGTGGGCCGCCCAGAGGACTGGTTATGGCTACACCTTC
CSASIDGWAAQRTGYGYTF
>-|TRBJ2-7|TRBV12-3/TRBV12-4|once
TGTGCCAGCAGTACCACCGGGGCATCCTACGAGCAGTACTTC
CASSTTGASYEQYF
>-|TRBJ1-5|TRBV5-5|-
TGTGCCAGCAGCCCTGTCGCTGGGAGCAATCAGCCCCAGCATTTT
CASSPVAGSNQPQHF
>-|TRBJ2-5|TRBV12-3/TRBV12-4|few
TGTGCCAGCAGTTTTAGGGACGCCAATCAAGAGACCCAGTACTTC
CASSFRDANQETQYF
>-|TRBJ2-7|TRBV9|few
TGTGCCAGCAGCCCCTCGACAGCAATCTACGAGCAGTACTTC
CASSPSTAIYEQYF
>-|TRBJ2-5|TRBV29-1|-
TGCAGCGTTGAAGATCGGCGGCGCGGGGAGACCCAGTACTTC
CSVEDRRRGETQYF
>TRBD1|TRBJ2-5|TRBV5-6|once
TGTGCCAGCAGTCCCGGGACAGGGATATACGAGACCCAGTACTTC
CASSPGTGIYETQYF
>TRBD1|TRBJ2-6|TRBV7-9|once
TGTGCCAGCAGCTTGTGGGACAGGGGATCTGGGGCCAACGTCCGGACTTTC
CASSLWDRGSGANVRTF
>TRBD2|TRBJ2-2|TRBV7-2|-
TGTGCCAGCAGCCTCCGACTCCCTTGGGGGGGGGCCGGGGAGCTGTTTTTT
CASSLRLPWGGAGELFF
>TRBD1|TRBJ2-5|TRBV7-9|few
TGTGCCAGCAGGATGGCAGGGGGTTACGAGACCCAGTACTTC
CASRMAGGYETQYF
>-|TRBJ2-7|TRBV12-3/TRBV12-4|few
TGTGCCAGCAGTTTGCCGAGGAGCGAGCAGTACTTC
CASSLPRSEQYF
>-|TRBJ2-2|TRBV11-3|-
TGTGCCAGCAGGGCCTGGGGCACCGGGGAGCTGTTTTTT
CASRAWGTGELFF
>-|TRBJ1-3|TRBV29-1|-
TGCAGCGTTGATGTTGCTGGAAACACCATATATTTT
CSVDVAGNTIYF
>-|TRBJ2-3|TRBV7-3|-
TGTGCCAGCAGCTTGACGGGGACCACAGATACGCAGTATTTT
CASSLTGTTDTQYF
>-|TRBJ2-3|TRBV15|-
TGTGCCACCAGCCGTGGACGATCAACCAAAGGCACAGATACGCAGTATTTT
CATSRGRSTKGTDTQYF
>TRBD1|TRBJ2-5|TRBV7-9|-
TGTGCCAGCAGCACGACAGGGAACCAAGAGACCCAGTACTTC
CASSTTGNQETQYF
>TRBD2|TRBJ2-3|TRBV12-3/TRBV12-4|-
TGTGCCAGCAGGAATCGGGACTACCCTAGCACAGATACGCAGTATTTT
CASRNRDYPSTDTQYF
>TRBD1|TRBJ1-1|TRBV6-5|-
TGTGCCAGCAAAGGGGACAGTAGTTTGAACACTGAAGCTTTCTTT
CASKGDSSLNTEAFF
>TRBD2|TRBJ2-3|TRBV10-3|few
TGTGCCATCAGTGAGCGGACTAGCGGAGCAATTACAGATACGCAGTATTTT
CAISERTSGAITDTQYF
>-|TRBJ1-1|TRBV7-2|few
TGTGCCAGCATTGAAAGGGGATGGGACACTGAAGCTTTCTTT
CASIERGWDTEAFF
>-|TRBJ2-3|TRBV27|-
TGTGCCAGCAGTTTAAGGGACTGGTCTAGCACAGATACGCAGTATTTT
CASSLRDWSSTDTQYF
>-|TRBJ2-1|TRBV5-1|-
TGCGCCAGCCACAGCTCCTACAATGAGCAGTTCTTC
CASHSSYNEQFF
>-|TRBJ2-1|TRBV7-9|few
TGTGCCAGCAGCCCCCCCCAGGGGGGGAATGAGCAGTTCTTC
CASSPPQGGNEQFF
>-|TRBJ2-5|TRBV15|few
TGTGCCACCAGCAGAGATTGGGACAAAAAGCAAGAGACCCAGTACTTC
CATSRDWDKKQETQYF
>-|TRBJ2-3|TRBV29-1|-
TGCAGCGTTGCGGTCGGTAGCACAGATACGCAGTATTTT
CSVAVGSTDTQYF
>-|TRBJ2-5|TRBV7-6|few
TGTGCCAGCAGCAAAGGGGGAGAGACCCAGTACTTC
CASSKGGETQYF
>-|TRBJ1-2|TRBV6-6|-
TGTGCCAGCAGTCCCGACGGTGGCTACACCTTC
CASSPDGGYTF
>TRBD2|TRBJ2-1|TRBV4-3|once
TGCGCCAGCAGCCAGGCCGGGACTACCAATGAGCAGTTCTTC
CASSQAGTTNEQFF
>-|TRBJ2-5|TRBV27|-
TGTGCCAGCAGTTCTCGGGCCTCGTCGGAGACCCAGTACTTC
CASSSRASSETQYF
>TRBD1|TRBJ1-2|TRBV27|few
TGTGCCAGCAGCCACCGGGACAGAGGGAGCTATGGCTACACCTTC
CASSHRDRGSYGYTF
>TRBD2|TRBJ2-1|TRBV20-1|-
TGCAGTCTACGGCGGGAGGGCCAGGGGAATGAGCAGTTCTTC
CSLRREGQGNEQFF
>TRBD1|TRBJ2-3|TRBV6-2/TRBV6-3|few
TGTGCCAGCCATCAGGGGGTTGGAGATACGCAGTATTTT
CASHQGVGDTQYF
>TRBD2|TRBJ2-4|TRBV20-1|many
TGCAGTGCCGGGGGACTAGCGGGATCCAAAAACATTCAGTACTTC
CSAGGLAGSKNIQYF
>-|TRBJ2-5|TRBV14|-
TGTGCCAGCAGCCAAGATCTACAGTCAGGTTCCCTCAATCAGCAGTACTTC
CASSQDLQSGSLNQQYF
>TRBD2|TRBJ2-7|TRBV5-8|-
TGTGCCAGCAGCTTGATGGCTAGCGGGGGTCTTATGTACGAGCAGTACTTC
CASSLMASGGLMYEQYF
>-|TRBJ1-4|TRBV29-1|-
TGCAGCGTTGTGGTTGGCAATGAAAAACTGTTTTTT
CSVVVGNEKLFF
>-|TRBJ1-2|TRBV27|-
TGTGCCAGCAGTTTGCCCGGGGATGGCTACACCTTC
CASSLPGDGYTF
>-|TRBJ2-2|TRBV4-1|-
TGCGCCAGCAGCCAAGGTCTTCTTCCAGGGACTAACACCGGGGAGCTGTTTTTT
CASSQGLLPGTNTGELFF
>TRBD1|TRBJ1-6|TRBV12-3/TRBV12-4|once
TGTGCCAGCAGTCCGGGACAGGGAGATTCACCCCTCCACTTT
CASSPGQGDSPLHF
>TRBD2|TRBJ2-3|TRBV7-2|few
TGTGCCAGCAGCTTAGTGGTGGGAGGGAGCACAGATACGCAGTATTTT
CASSLVVGGSTDTQYF